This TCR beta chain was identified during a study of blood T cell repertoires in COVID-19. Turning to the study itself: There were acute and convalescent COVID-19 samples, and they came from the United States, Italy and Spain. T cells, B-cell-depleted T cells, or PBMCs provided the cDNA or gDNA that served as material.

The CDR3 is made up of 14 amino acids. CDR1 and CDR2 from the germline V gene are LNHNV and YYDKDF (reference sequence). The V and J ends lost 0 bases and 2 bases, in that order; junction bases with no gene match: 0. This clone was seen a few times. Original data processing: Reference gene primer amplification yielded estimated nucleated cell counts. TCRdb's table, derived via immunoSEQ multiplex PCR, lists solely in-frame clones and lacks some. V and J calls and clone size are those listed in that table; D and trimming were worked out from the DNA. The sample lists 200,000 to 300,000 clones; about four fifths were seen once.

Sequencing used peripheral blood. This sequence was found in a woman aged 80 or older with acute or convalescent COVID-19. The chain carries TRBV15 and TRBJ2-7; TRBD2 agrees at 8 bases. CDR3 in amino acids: CATSRERGAYEQYF. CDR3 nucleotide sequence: TGTGCCACCAGCAGAGAGCGGGGGGCCTACGAGCAGTACTTC.